This is a list of T cell receptor beta chains from one sample in a study of spatial heterogeneity in lung cancer. Via MiXCR, TCRdb re-called the 5' RACE reads, giving one row per CDR3 protein. The table has almost 75,000 distinct CDR3 sequences, about an eighth seen once. Sequencing was performed on PBMCs, taken at surgery. The receptors derive from a male donor with early-stage non-small cell lung cancer. Each CDR3 is given with its conserved first and last residue. A D gene is named only where the DNA matches it firmly. Only some rows state a clone size, as once, few, many or a class for expanded clones.

v_gene	j_gene	d_gene	abundance	CDR3aa	CDR3nt
TRBV3-1	TRBJ2-1	NA	few	CASSQESRGPYNEQFF	TGTGCCAGCAGCCAAGAATCCCGTGGGCCCTACAATGAGCAGTTCTTC
TRBV2	TRBJ2-3	NA	NA	CASSRTGATSTDTQYF	TGTGCCAGCAGTAGAACAGGCGCAACCTCCACAGATACGCAGTATTTT
TRBV12-3/TRBV12-4	TRBJ2-7	TRBD2	NA	CASSLSPRLAQIYEQYF	TGTGCCAGCAGTTTATCTCCTCGACTAGCCCAGATTTACGAGCAGTACTTC
TRBV7-2	TRBJ2-3	NA	NA	CASSLGPSTDTQYF	TGTGCCAGCAGCTTGGGACCCTCCACAGATACGCAGTATTTT
TRBV5-6	TRBJ2-1	NA	NA	CASSYRDRNEQFF	TGTGCCAGCAGCTACAGGGATCGGAATGAGCAGTTCTTC
TRBV7-2	TRBJ2-3	NA	few	CASSSTAGDTQYF	TGTGCCAGCAGTTCCACCGCGGGGGATACGCAGTATTTT
TRBV6-5	TRBJ2-3	NA	few	CATLPLGGGSLTDTQYF	TGTGCCACCCTACCCCTCGGGGGCGGGAGCTTGACAGATACGCAGTATTTT
TRBV7-2	TRBJ2-3	TRBD1	NA	CASSLGPRGLTDTQYF	TGTGCCAGCAGCTTAGGACCCAGGGGGCTCACAGATACGCAGTATTTT
TRBV6-1	TRBJ1-5	NA	few	CASRKTGSNQPQHF	TGTGCCAGCAGGAAGACGGGAAGCAATCAGCCCCAGCATTTT
TRBV2	TRBJ2-1	NA	few	CASLQAKPSYNEQFF	TGTGCCAGCCTTCAGGCTAAACCCTCCTACAATGAGCAGTTCTTC
TRBV9	TRBJ1-1	NA	few	CASSGGGWGGPEAFF	TGTGCCAGCAGCGGCGGCGGGTGGGGAGGACCTGAAGCTTTCTTT
TRBV6-6	TRBJ2-3	NA	NA	CASSYSRPGVSDTQYF	TGTGCCAGCAGTTACTCGAGGCCAGGGGTCTCAGATACGCAGTATTTT
TRBV12-3/TRBV12-4	TRBJ1-1	TRBD1	few	CASIGQGRAEAFF	TGTGCCAGCATTGGACAGGGACGGGCTGAAGCTTTCTTT
TRBV5-6	TRBJ2-7	NA	NA	CASSFPTVYEQYF	TGTGCCAGCAGCTTCCCGACGGTATACGAGCAGTACTTC
TRBV15	TRBJ2-3	NA	NA	CATSSSLYRTDTQYF	TGTGCCACCAGCAGCAGCCTCTATAGAACAGATACGCAGTATTTT
TRBV4-1	TRBJ2-5	NA	few	CASSLSRGDQETQYF	TGCGCCAGCAGCCTTTCGAGGGGAGATCAAGAGACCCAGTACTTC
TRBV20-1	TRBJ2-2	NA	NA	CSAADRRHNTGELFF	TGCAGTGCTGCCGACAGGCGACATAACACCGGGGAGCTGTTTTTT
TRBV29-1	TRBJ2-1	TRBD2	many	CSVAVTSGRGEQFF	TGCAGCGTTGCGGTCACTAGCGGGAGAGGTGAGCAGTTCTTC
TRBV12-3/TRBV12-4	TRBJ1-1	NA	NA	CASSFGTRGTEAFF	TGTGCCAGCAGTTTCGGGACAAGGGGCACTGAAGCTTTCTTT
TRBV7-9	TRBJ2-1	NA	NA	CASSLIANEQFF	TGTGCCAGCAGCTTAATTGCTAATGAGCAGTTCTTC
TRBV6-5	TRBJ2-1	NA	NA	CASRVDAYNEQFF	TGTGCCAGCAGAGTGGACGCGTACAATGAGCAGTTCTTC
TRBV27	TRBJ1-4	TRBD1	many	CASSLGTGGEKLFF	TGTGCCAGCAGTCTCGGGACAGGGGGGGAAAAACTGTTTTTT
TRBV2	TRBJ2-2	NA	NA	CASRIADLNTGELFF	TGTGCCAGCAGGATAGCGGACTTGAACACCGGGGAGCTGTTTTTT
TRBV9	TRBJ2-7	TRBD2	NA	CASSVAAGGLPYEQYF	TGTGCCAGCAGCGTAGCGGCGGGAGGACTCCCCTACGAGCAGTACTTC
TRBV5-1	TRBJ2-2	TRBD2	few	CASSKEPWTSKAGELFF	TGCGCCAGCAGCAAGGAACCCTGGACTAGCAAAGCCGGGGAGCTGTTTTTT
TRBV5-1	TRBJ1-5	NA	few	CASSLAGSSDQPQHF	TGCGCCAGCAGCTTGGCGGGCAGCTCAGATCAGCCCCAGCATTTT
TRBV20-1	TRBJ2-7	NA	NA	CSARDSPIGRGYYEQYF	TGCAGTGCTAGAGATTCCCCCATTGGCAGGGGTTATTACGAGCAGTACTTC
TRBV14	TRBJ2-2	TRBD1	many	CASSRDRGWTGELFF	TGTGCCAGCAGCCGGGACAGGGGATGGACCGGGGAGCTGTTTTTT
TRBV20-1	TRBJ1-5	NA	NA	CSASQTGLDQPQHF	TGCAGTGCTAGCCAGACAGGACTCGATCAGCCCCAGCATTTT
TRBV20-1	TRBJ1-1	TRBD1	few	CSAIRGGTEAFF	TGCAGTGCAATCAGGGGGGGCACTGAAGCTTTCTTT
TRBV12-3/TRBV12-4	TRBJ2-5	TRBD2	NA	CASRLAGGQETQYF	TGTGCCAGCCGGTTAGCGGGGGGACAAGAGACCCAGTACTTC
TRBV7-2	TRBJ1-2	NA	many	CASSLPLPGAQGYTF	TGTGCCAGCAGCTTGCCCCTCCCCGGGGCGCAAGGCTACACCTTC
TRBV4-1	TRBJ2-1	NA	NA	CASSQEAAPYYNEQFF	TGCGCCAGCAGCCAAGAGGCAGCTCCTTACTACAATGAGCAGTTCTTC
TRBV27	TRBJ1-1	NA	NA	CASSLYAGPEAFF	TGTGCCAGCAGTTTATACGCGGGCCCTGAAGCTTTCTTT
TRBV7-9	TRBJ1-2	NA	few	CASSPLQSNYGYTF	TGTGCCAGCAGCCCACTACAGTCTAACTATGGCTACACCTTC
TRBV20-1	TRBJ2-7	NA	many	CSARPQGRSEQYF	TGCAGTGCTAGACCCCAGGGGAGGAGCGAGCAGTACTTC
TRBV29-1	TRBJ2-3	NA	few	CSVVWDSLRTDTQYF	TGCAGCGTTGTGTGGGACTCTTTGCGCACAGATACGCAGTATTTT
TRBV5-4	TRBJ2-3	NA	NA	CASSSPGDTQYF	TGTGCCAGCAGCTCCCCAGGGGATACGCAGTATTTT
TRBV27	TRBJ2-7	TRBD2	few	CASSLLAGPVEQYF	TGTGCCAGCAGTCTACTAGCGGGACCTGTCGAGCAGTACTTC
TRBV7-6	TRBJ1-4	NA	few	CASSLDGARAEKLFF	TGTGCCAGCAGCTTAGACGGGGCCCGAGCTGAAAAACTGTTTTTT
TRBV18	TRBJ1-2	NA	once	CASSPVTPGYNYGYTF	TGTGCCAGCTCACCAGTTACTCCAGGCTACAACTATGGCTACACCTTC
TRBV20-1	TRBJ1-1	NA	many	CSAKTGRGGGTEAFF	TGCAGTGCCAAGACAGGAAGGGGAGGGGGCACTGAAGCTTTCTTT
TRBV29-1	TRBJ2-3	TRBD2	few	CSLAGGTDTQYF	TGCAGCCTAGCGGGAGGCACAGATACGCAGTATTTT
TRBV6-1	TRBJ2-2	NA	NA	CASRPGSSNTGELFF	TGTGCCAGCAGACCAGGGAGTTCGAACACCGGGGAGCTGTTTTTT
TRBV4-1	TRBJ1-1	NA	many	CASSQTELNTEAFF	TGCGCCAGCAGTCAGACGGAATTGAACACTGAAGCTTTCTTT
TRBV5-1	TRBJ1-6	TRBD1	NA	CASSLWDSDNSPLHF	TGCGCCAGCAGCTTGTGGGACAGTGATAATTCACCCCTCCACTTT
TRBV7-6	TRBJ2-2	TRBD1	NA	CASSTLTGRKKSGELFF	TGTGCCAGCAGCACCCTGACAGGGAGAAAGAAATCCGGGGAGCTGTTTTTT
TRBV5-6	TRBJ2-7	NA	NA	CASSLEAKRNSYEQYF	TGTGCCAGCAGCTTGGAAGCAAAGAGAAATTCCTACGAGCAGTACTTC
TRBV5-1	TRBJ2-7	TRBD2	few	CASSTVAGVYEQYF	TGCGCCAGCAGCACTGTAGCGGGAGTCTACGAGCAGTACTTC